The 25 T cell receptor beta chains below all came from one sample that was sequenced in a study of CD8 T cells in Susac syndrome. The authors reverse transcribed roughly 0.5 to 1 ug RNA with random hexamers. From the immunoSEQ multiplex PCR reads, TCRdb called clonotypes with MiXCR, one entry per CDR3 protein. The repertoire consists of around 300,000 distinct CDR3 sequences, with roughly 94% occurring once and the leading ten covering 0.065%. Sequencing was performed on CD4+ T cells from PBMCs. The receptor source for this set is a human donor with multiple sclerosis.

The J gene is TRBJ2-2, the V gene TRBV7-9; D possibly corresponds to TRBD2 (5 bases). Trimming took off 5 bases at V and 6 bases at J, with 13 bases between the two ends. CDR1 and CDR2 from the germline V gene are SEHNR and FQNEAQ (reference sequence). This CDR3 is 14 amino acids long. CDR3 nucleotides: TGTGCCAGCAGCCCTAGAACTAGGGCCGGGGAGCTGTTTTTT. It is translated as CASSPRTRAGELFF.

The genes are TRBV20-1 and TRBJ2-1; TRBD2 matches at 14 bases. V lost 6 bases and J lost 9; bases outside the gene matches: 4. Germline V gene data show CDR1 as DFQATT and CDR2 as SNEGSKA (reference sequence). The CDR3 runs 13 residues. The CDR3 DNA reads TGCAGTGCACAGACTAGCGGGAGGGTTGAGCAGTTCTTC. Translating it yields CSAQTSGRVEQFF.

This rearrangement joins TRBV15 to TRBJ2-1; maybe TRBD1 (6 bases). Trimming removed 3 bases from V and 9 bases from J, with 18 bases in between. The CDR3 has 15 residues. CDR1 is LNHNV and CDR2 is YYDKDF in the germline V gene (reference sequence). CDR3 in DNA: TGTGCCACCAGCAGTCGGGACACCTACCGGGGTGAGCAGTTCTTC. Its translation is CATSSRDTYRGEQFF.

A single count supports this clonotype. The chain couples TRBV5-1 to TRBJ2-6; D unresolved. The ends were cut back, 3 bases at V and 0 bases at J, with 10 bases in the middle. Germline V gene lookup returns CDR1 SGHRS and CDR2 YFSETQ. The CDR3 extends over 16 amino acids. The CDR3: CASSWTAVSGANVLTF. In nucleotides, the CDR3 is TGCGCCAGCAGCTGGACCGCAGTCTCTGGGGCCAACGTCCTGACTTTC. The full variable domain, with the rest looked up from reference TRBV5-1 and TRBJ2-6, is KAGVTQTPRYLIKTRGQQVTLSCSPISGHRSVSWYQQTPGQGLQFLFEYFSETQRNKGNFPGRFSGRQFSNSRSEMNVSTLELGDSALYLCASSWTAVSGANVLTFGAGSRLTVL.

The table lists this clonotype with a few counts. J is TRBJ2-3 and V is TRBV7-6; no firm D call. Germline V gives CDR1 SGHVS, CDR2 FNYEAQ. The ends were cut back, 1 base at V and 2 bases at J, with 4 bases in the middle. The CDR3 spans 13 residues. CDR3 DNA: TGTGCCAGCAGCTTAGGTCACACAGATACGCAGTATTTT. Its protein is CASSLGHTDTQYF.

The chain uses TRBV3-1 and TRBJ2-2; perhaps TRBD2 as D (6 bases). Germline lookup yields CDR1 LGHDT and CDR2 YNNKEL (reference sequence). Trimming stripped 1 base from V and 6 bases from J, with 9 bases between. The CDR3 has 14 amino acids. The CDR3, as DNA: TGTGCCAGCAGCCAAGGGAGGGTCTCCGGGGAGCTGTTTTTT. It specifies CASSQGRVSGELFF.

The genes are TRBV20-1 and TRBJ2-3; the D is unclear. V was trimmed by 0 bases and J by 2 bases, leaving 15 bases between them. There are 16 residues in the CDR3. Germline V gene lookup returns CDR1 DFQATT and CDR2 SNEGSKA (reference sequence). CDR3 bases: TGCAGTGCTAGAGATCCCCGACCTGGTCCCACAGATACGCAGTATTTT. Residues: CSARDPRPGPTDTQYF.

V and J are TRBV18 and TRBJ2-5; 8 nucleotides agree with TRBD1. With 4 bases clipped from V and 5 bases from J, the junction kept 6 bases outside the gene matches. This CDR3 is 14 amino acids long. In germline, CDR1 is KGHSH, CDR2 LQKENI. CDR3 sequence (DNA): TGTGCCAGCTCACGCGGACAGGGAGATGAGACCCAGTACTTC. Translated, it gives CASSRGQGDETQYF.

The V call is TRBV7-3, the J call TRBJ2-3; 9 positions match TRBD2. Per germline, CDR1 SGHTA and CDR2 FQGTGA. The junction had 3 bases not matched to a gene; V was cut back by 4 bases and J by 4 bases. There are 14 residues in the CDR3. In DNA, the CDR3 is TGTGCCAGCAGCTCGGGACTAGCCCCAGATACGCAGTATTTT. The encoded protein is CASSSGLAPDTQYF. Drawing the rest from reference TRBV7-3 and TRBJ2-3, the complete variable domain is GAGVSQTPSNKVTEKGKYVELRCDPISGHTALYWYRQSLGQGPEFLIYFQGTGAADDSGLPNDRFFAVRPEGSVSTLKIQRTERGDSAVYLCASSSGLAPDTQYFGPGTRLTVL.

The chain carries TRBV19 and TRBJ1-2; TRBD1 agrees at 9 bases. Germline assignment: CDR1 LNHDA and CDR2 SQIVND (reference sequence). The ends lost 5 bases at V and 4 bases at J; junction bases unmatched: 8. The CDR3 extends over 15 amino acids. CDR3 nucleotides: TGTGCCAGTAGTTTACCGACAGGGGGTGGCTATGGCTACACCTTC. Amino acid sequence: CASSLPTGGGYGYTF.

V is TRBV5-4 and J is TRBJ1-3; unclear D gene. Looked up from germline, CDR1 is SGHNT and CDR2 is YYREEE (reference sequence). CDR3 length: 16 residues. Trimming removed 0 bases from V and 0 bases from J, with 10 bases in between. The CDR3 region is CASSLGSGSSGNTIYF. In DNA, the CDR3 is TGTGCCAGCAGCTTGGGTAGTGGGAGCTCTGGAAACACCATATATTTT.

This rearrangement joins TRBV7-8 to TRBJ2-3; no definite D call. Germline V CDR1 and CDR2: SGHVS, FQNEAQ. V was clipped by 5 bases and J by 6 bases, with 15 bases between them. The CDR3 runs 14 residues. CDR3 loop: CASSHRVSSDTQYF. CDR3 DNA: TGTGCCAGCAGCCATAGGGTATCATCGGATACGCAGTATTTT.

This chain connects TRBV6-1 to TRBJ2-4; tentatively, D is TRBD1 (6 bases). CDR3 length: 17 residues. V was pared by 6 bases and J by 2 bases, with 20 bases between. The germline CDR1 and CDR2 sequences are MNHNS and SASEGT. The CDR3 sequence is CASSSDRPKPTKNIQYF. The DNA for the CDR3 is TGTGCCAGCAGCTCCGACAGGCCAAAACCCACCAAAAACATTCAGTACTTC.

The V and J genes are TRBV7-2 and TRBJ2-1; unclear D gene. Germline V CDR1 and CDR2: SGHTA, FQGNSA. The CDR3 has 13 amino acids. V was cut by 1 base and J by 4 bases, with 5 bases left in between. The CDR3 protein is CASSLGMYNEQFF. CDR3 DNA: TGTGCCAGCAGCTTAGGTATGTACAATGAGCAGTTCTTC.

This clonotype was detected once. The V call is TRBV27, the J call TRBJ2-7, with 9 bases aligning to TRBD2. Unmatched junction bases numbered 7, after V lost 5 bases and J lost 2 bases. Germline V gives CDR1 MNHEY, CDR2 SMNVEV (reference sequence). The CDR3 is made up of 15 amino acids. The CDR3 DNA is TGTGCCAGCAGTGCCAGCGGGAGGTGGGCCTACGAGCAGTACTTC. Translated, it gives CASSASGRWAYEQYF.

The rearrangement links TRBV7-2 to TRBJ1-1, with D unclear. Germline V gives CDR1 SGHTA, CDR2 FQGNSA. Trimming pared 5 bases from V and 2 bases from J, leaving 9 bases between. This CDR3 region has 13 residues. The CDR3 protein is CASSPYINTEAFF. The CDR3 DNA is TGTGCCAGCAGCCCATACATCAACACTGAAGCTTTCTTT.

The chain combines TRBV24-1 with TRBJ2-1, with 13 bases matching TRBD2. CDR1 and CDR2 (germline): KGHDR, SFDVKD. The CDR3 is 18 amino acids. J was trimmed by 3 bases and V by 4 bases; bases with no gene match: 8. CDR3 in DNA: TGTGCCACCAGTGACCCCGGGACTAGCGGGAATTTCTACAATGAGCAGTTCTTC. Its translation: CATSDPGTSGNFYNEQFF.

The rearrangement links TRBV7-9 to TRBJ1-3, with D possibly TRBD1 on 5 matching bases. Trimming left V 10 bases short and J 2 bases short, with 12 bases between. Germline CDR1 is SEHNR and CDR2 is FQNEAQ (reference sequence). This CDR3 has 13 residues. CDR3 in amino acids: CATQGVTGNTIYF. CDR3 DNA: TGTGCCACCCAGGGTGTAACTGGAAACACCATATATTTT. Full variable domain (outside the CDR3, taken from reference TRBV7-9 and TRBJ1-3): DTGVSQNPRHKITKRGQNVTFRCDPISEHNRLYWYRQTLGQGPEFLTYFQNEAQLEKSRLLSDRFSAERPKGSFSTLEIQRTEQGDSAMYLCATQGVTGNTIYFGEGSWLTVV.

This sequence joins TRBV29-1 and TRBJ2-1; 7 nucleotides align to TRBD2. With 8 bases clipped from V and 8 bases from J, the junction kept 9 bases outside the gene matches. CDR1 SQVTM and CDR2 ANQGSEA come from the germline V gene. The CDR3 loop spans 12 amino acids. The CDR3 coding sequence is TGCAGCAGCGAGACTAGCAAAGATGAGCAGTTCTTC. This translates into CSSETSKDEQFF.

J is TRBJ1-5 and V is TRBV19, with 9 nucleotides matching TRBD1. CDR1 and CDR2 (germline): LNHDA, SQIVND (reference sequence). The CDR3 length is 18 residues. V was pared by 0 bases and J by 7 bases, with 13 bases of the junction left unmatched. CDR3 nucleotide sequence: TGTGCCAGTAGTATAGATCTGAATCCGGGACAGGGAGTGCAGCCCCAGCATTTT. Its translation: CASSIDLNPGQGVQPQHF.

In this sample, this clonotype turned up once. Here the CDR3 reads CASSIRDRGDAFF. Written as DNA, the CDR3 is TGTGCCAGCAGCATTAGGGACAGGGGGGATGCTTTCTTT. The chain has TRBV3-1 and TRBJ1-1; 11 nucleotides match TRBD1. The CDR3 covers 13 residues. Trimming removed 5 bases from V and 11 bases from J; junction bases left unmatched: 7. Per germline, CDR1 LGHDT and CDR2 YNNKEL (reference sequence).

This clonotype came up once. In DNA, the CDR3 is TGCGCCAGCAGTGAGCCCGACAGGGGGGCCACCTACGAGCAGTACTTC. Encoded protein: CASSEPDRGATYEQYF. V gene TRBV10-2 combines with J gene TRBJ2-7; the match to TRBD1 covers 9 bases. Germline CDR1 reads WSHSY; CDR2 reads SAAADI. This CDR3 spans 16 amino acids. With V trimmed by 2 bases and J by 2 bases, 7 bases remained unmatched.

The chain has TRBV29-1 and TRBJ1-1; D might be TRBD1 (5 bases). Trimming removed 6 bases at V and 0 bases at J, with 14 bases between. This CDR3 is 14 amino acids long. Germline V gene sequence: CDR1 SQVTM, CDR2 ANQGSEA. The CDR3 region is CSVLPQTVNTEAFF. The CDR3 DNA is TGCAGCGTCCTCCCCCAGACAGTGAACACTGAAGCTTTCTTT. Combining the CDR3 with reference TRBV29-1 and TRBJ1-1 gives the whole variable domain SAVISQKPSRDICQRGTSLTIQCQVDSQVTMMFWYRQQPGQSLTLIATANQGSEATYESGFVIDKFPISRPNLTFSTLTVSNMSPEDSSIYLCSVLPQTVNTEAFFGQGTRLTVV.

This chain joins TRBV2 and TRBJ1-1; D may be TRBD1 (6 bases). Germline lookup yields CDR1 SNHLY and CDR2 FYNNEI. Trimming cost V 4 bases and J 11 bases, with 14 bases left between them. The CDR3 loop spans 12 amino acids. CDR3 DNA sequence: TGTGCCAGCAGTGGGGCAAGGGGGGCGGCTTTCTTT. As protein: CASSGARGAAFF.

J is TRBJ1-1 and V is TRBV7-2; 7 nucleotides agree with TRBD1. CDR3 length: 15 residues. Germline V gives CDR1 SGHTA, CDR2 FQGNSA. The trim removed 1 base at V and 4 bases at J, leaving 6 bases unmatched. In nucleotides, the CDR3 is TGTGCCAGCAGCTTAGGAGGGGGCGTTGGCACTGAAGCTTTCTTT. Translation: CASSLGGGVGTEAFF. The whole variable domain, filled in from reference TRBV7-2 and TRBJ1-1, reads GAGVSQSPSNKVTEKGKDVELRCDPISGHTALYWYRQSLGQGLEFLIYFQGNSAPDKSGLPSDRFSAERTGGSVSTLTIQRTQQEDSAVYLCASSLGGGVGTEAFFGQGTRLTVV.